The present entry profiles one TCR beta chain with its context. This sample was included in a study of blood T cell repertoires in COVID-19. Study context: COVID-19 samples collected from the United States, Italy and Spain covered acute and convalescent phases. T cells, B-cell-depleted T cells, or PBMCs provided the cDNA or gDNA that served as material.

In the original analysis: Counts of nucleated cells, estimated from reference gene primer amplification, were obtained. Method: immunoSEQ multiplex PCR; TCRdb's copy keeps in-frame clones and lacks some. D and trimming were read from the DNA, whereas the V and J calls and clone size are those reported in that table. This table holds roughly 60,000 clones, around 83% found once. Germline CDR1 is LNHDA and CDR2 is SQIVND (reference sequence). V gave up 6 bases and J gave up 11 bases; unmatched junction bases: 16. This CDR3 contains 15 residues. The genes are TRBV19 and TRBJ2-3, with TRBD1 matching 8 bases. The sequence was collected from an elderly woman with acute or convalescent COVID-19. What was sequenced was peripheral blood. The CDR3 protein is CASREPGQATEWQYF. DNA for the CDR3: TGTGCCAGTAGAGAACCGGGACAGGCAACCGAATGGCAGTATTTT.